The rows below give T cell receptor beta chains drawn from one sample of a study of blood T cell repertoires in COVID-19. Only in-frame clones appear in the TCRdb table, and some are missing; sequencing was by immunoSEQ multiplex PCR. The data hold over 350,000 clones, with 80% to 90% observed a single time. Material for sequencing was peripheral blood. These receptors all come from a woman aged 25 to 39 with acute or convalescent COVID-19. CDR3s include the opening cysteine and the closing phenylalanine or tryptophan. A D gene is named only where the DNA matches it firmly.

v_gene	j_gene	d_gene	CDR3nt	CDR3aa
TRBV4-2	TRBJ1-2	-	TGTGCCAGCAGCCAAGACACGCAGGGTTATGGCTACACCTTC	CASSQDTQGYGYTF
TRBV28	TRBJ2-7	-	TGTGCCAGCAGTCTAGAGGGGGTAGTGACCGGGGTCTACGAGCAGTACTTC	CASSLEGVVTGVYEQYF
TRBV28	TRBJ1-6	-	TGTGCCAGCAGTTGGCACACCAATTCACCCCTCCACTTT	CASSWHTNSPLHF
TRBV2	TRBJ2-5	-	TGTGCCAGCAGTTTACAAAATGGAGAGACCCAGTACTTC	CASSLQNGETQYF
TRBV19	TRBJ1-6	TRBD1	TGTGCCTCCAAGGGCCAGGGGGTTTCTTCACCCCTCCACTTT	CASKGQGVSSPLHF
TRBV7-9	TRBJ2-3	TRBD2	TGTGCCAGCAGCTTTCAGGGTCTAGCGGGGGGAGATACGCAGTATTTT	CASSFQGLAGGDTQYF
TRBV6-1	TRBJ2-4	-	TGTGCCAGCAGTGAAAGTAGAGTACTAGCCAAAAACATTCAGTACTTC	CASSESRVLAKNIQYF
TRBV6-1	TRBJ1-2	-	TGTGCCAGCAGTGAATGGGGGCAGGAAGGCTACACCTTC	CASSEWGQEGYTF
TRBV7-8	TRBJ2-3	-	TGTGCCAGCAGCTTAGATCCGGGACTTGACACGCAGTATTTT	CASSLDPGLDTQYF
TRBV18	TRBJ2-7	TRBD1	TGTGCCAGCTCCCCGGGACAGGGGGCGCCTAGGGTCTACGAGCAGTACTTC	CASSPGQGAPRVYEQYF
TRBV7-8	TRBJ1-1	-	TGTGCCAGCAGCTTAGTCGGCCAGGCGATGACTGAAGCTTTCTTT	CASSLVGQAMTEAFF
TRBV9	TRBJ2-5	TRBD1	TGTGCCAGCAGCCCAAGCGCCACGGGACAGCTCCAAGAGACCCAGTACTTC	CASSPSATGQLQETQYF